These 21 T cell receptor beta chains were sequenced from one sample in a study of blood T cell repertoires in COVID-19. TCRdb's table, derived via immunoSEQ multiplex PCR, lists solely in-frame clones and lacks some. The sample lists a few hundred thousand clones, roughly 85% seen once, with around 20% in the top ten. Input material: PBMCs or T cells enriched from blood (not recorded which). The receptors come from a man aged 40-49 years who had recovered from COVID-19.

This chain connects TRBV9 to TRBJ2-7; D is unresolved. CDR1 is SGDLS and CDR2 is YYNGEE in the germline V gene. The CDR3 is 12 amino acids. The ends were cut back, 5 bases at V and 0 bases at J, with 6 bases in the middle. CDR3 sequence: CASSDSSYEQYF. DNA for the CDR3: TGTGCCAGCAGTGATAGCTCCTACGAGCAGTACTTC.

The gene calls are TRBV15 and TRBJ2-7; D might be TRBD1 (5 bases). The CDR3 runs to 12 residues. Germline-derived CDR1 and CDR2 are LNHNV and YYDKDF (reference sequence). Trimming took 5 bases from V and 5 from J, leaving 10 bases between them. CDR3 amino acids: CATSLGADEQYF. In DNA form, the CDR3 reads TGTGCCACCAGCCTAGGGGCGGACGAGCAGTACTTC.

This rearrangement joins TRBV5-1 to TRBJ2-2, with 8 bases fitting TRBD1. CDR3 length: 15 amino acids. With 1 base clipped from V and 6 bases from J, the junction kept 5 bases outside the gene matches. The germline V gene encodes CDR1 SGHRS and CDR2 YFSETQ. CDR3: CASSLFSQGAGELFF. CDR3 nucleotide sequence: TGCGCCAGCAGCTTGTTTTCACAGGGGGCCGGGGAGCTGTTTTTT.

The J gene is TRBJ2-3, the V gene TRBV7-9; D is unclear. Germline CDR1 reads SEHNR; CDR2 reads FQNEAQ (reference sequence). This CDR3 comprises 13 residues. V was pared by 2 bases and J by 4 bases, with 7 bases between. CDR3 bases: TGTGCCAGCAGCTTACAAGCCGCAGATACGCAGTATTTT. This translates into CASSLQAADTQYF. Drawing the rest from reference TRBV7-9 and TRBJ2-3, the complete variable domain is DTGVSQNPRHKITKRGQNVTFRCDPISEHNRLYWYRQTLGQGPEFLTYFQNEAQLEKSRLLSDRFSAERPKGSFSTLEIQRTEQGDSAMYLCASSLQAADTQYFGPGTRLTVL.

A single count supports this clone. V gene TRBV3-1 (or the pseudogene TRBV3-2) combines with J gene TRBJ2-4, with D possibly matching TRBD1 (5 bases). Germline assignment: CDR1 LGHDT and CDR2 YNNKEL (reference sequence). V gave up 4 bases and J gave up 10 bases, with 11 bases separating them. This CDR3 is built from 12 residues. The CDR3, as DNA: TGTGCCAGCAGCCTTACCCCAGGGATTCAGTACTTC. The encoded protein is CASSLTPGIQYF.

The chain joins TRBV10-3 to TRBJ2-7, with 7 bases aligning to TRBD2. Per germline, CDR1 ENHRY and CDR2 SYGVKD. There are 16 residues in the CDR3. The V segment lost 0 bases and the J segment 2 bases; nucleotides outside the gene matches: 7. The CDR3: CAISESPRETAYEQYF. CDR3 coding DNA: TGTGCCATCAGTGAGTCGCCGCGGGAGACCGCCTACGAGCAGTACTTC.

The V and J genes are TRBV12-5 and TRBJ2-2; the match to TRBD2 covers 14 bases. The V segment lost 3 bases and the J segment 7 bases; nucleotides outside the gene matches: 22. Germline V gene lookup returns CDR1 LGHNT and CDR2 FRNRAP. The CDR3 sequence is 22 residues long. CDR3 sequence reads: CASGFYVHVTSGRAGEYGELFF. The DNA of the CDR3 is TGTGCTAGTGGTTTTTACGTACATGTGACTAGCGGGAGGGCCGGTGAATACGGGGAGCTGTTTTTT.

The CDR3 protein is CASNSNGGYNSPLHF. The CDR3 DNA sequence: TGTGCCAGCAACTCAAACGGGGGGTATAATTCACCCCTCCACTTT. The rearrangement joins TRBV9 to TRBJ1-6, with TRBD1 as a possible D gene (5 bases). Germline loops: CDR1 SGDLS, CDR2 YYNGEE. The CDR3 is 15 residues long. Between the trimmed V and J ends, which lost 6 bases and 4 bases, there was a span of 14 bases.

This chain uses TRBV6-1 with TRBJ2-1; a weak D match, TRBD2 (6 bases). V dropped 0 bases and J dropped 2 bases, with 8 bases sitting between them. The CDR3 runs to 15 residues. Germline lookup yields CDR1 MNHNS and CDR2 SASEGT. For the CDR3, the DNA is TGTGCCAGCAGTGAAGCTTGGGGGGCCTACAATGAGCAGTTCTTC. This sequence encodes CASSEAWGAYNEQFF.

This clone was seen a handful of times. The J gene is TRBJ1-1, the V gene TRBV30, with D possibly TRBD1 on 6 matching bases. Between the trimmed V and J ends, which lost 4 bases and 1 base, there was a span of 7 bases. The CDR3 sequence is 12 residues long. Germline V CDR1 and CDR2: GTSNPN, SVGIG (reference sequence). The CDR3 sequence is CAWKQGNTEAFF. The CDR3 nucleotides read TGTGCCTGGAAACAGGGGAACACTGAAGCTTTCTTT.

The chain uses TRBV10-2 and TRBJ1-2; D might be TRBD1 (6 bases). In germline, CDR1 is WSHSY, CDR2 SAAADI. With 7 bases removed from V and 4 bases from J, the gap between germline ends came to 10 bases. This CDR3 spans 12 amino acids. The CDR3 is CASTDRTYGYTF. The CDR3 coding sequence is TGCGCCAGCACCGACAGGACCTATGGCTACACCTTC.

This sequence joins TRBV6-5 and TRBJ2-3; a possible D gene is TRBD2 (5 bases). CDR3 length: 15 residues. With 2 bases removed from V and 1 base from J, the gap between germline ends came to 10 bases. Per the germline V gene, CDR1 is MNHEY and CDR2 is SVGAGI. This chain's CDR3 is CASSYASRRTDTQYF. The CDR3 DNA follows: TGTGCCAGCAGTTACGCTAGCAGACGCACAGATACGCAGTATTTT.

The chain combines TRBV9 with TRBJ2-1; TRBD2 aligns across 11 bases. V lost 0 bases to trimming and J lost 5 bases; unmatched junction nucleotides: 4. CDR1 and CDR2 from the germline V gene are SGDLS and YYNGEE. CDR3 length: 16 amino acids. The CDR3 loop is CASSVEGLAEDNEQFF. CDR3 sequence (DNA): TGTGCCAGCAGCGTAGAGGGACTAGCGGAGGACAATGAGCAGTTCTTC.

This chain uses TRBV14 with TRBJ2-7, with TRBD1 identical over 9 bases. This CDR3 is built from 13 residues. Looked up from germline, CDR1 is SGHDN and CDR2 is FVKESK. V lost 2 bases to trimming and J lost 7 bases; unmatched junction nucleotides: 3. The CDR3 region is CASSQQGQGEQYF. CDR3 nucleotide sequence: TGTGCCAGCAGCCAACAGGGACAGGGAGAGCAGTACTTC.

This clone has a handful of counts. CDR3 region: CATKSGTVTYEQYF. As DNA, the CDR3 is TGTGCCACGAAGTCCGGGACAGTTACCTACGAGCAGTACTTC. V and J are TRBV6-6 and TRBJ2-7, with 7 bases aligning to TRBD1. This CDR3 spans 14 amino acids. Germline assignment: CDR1 MNHNY and CDR2 SVGAGI (reference sequence). Losses at the gene ends were 10 bases for V and 2 bases for J; bases not matched to a gene: 11.

This rearrangement joins TRBV18 to TRBJ2-5; tentatively, D is TRBD2 (6 bases). The CDR3 spans 14 residues. Germline lookup yields CDR1 KGHSH and CDR2 LQKENI. V lost 3 bases to trimming and J lost 1 base, with 9 bases between them. CDR3 nucleotides: TGTGCCAGCTCACCGATTAGCGGCCAAGAGACCCAGTACTTC. This translates into CASSPISGQETQYF.

This clone has at least ten counts. This chain joins TRBV6-4 and TRBJ2-1; D possibly corresponds to TRBD1 (5 bases). Germline V lookup: CDR1 MRHNA, CDR2 SNTAGT. CDR3 length: 16 residues. Trimming pared 3 bases from V and 0 bases from J, leaving 12 bases between. The CDR3 is CASSDSDTSSYNEQFF. CDR3 in DNA: TGTGCCAGCAGTGATTCGGACACGAGCTCCTACAATGAGCAGTTCTTC.

This clone appeared a few times. The genes are TRBV2 and TRBJ1-1; D uncertain. Trimming pared 5 bases from V and 0 bases from J, leaving 13 bases between. This CDR3 has 15 residues. Germline assignment: CDR1 SNHLY and CDR2 FYNNEI. CDR3 coding DNA: TGTGCCAGCAGTCCTAGCTATGGGGTGAACACTGAAGCTTTCTTT. This gives the protein CASSPSYGVNTEAFF.

The gene calls are TRBV5-8 and TRBJ1-2; 8 nucleotides agree with TRBD1. Germline V gene data show CDR1 as SGHTS and CDR2 as YDEGEE. CDR3 length: 14 residues. The ends lost 4 bases at V and 5 bases at J; junction bases unmatched: 7. The CDR3, as DNA: TGTGCCAGCAGCCAAGGGGACAGGAGATATGGCTACACCTTC. Protein sequence: CASSQGDRRYGYTF.

This rearrangement joins TRBV28 to TRBJ2-3; 9 bases match TRBD2. CDR1 and CDR2 (germline): MDHEN, SYDVKM. This CDR3 has 17 amino acids. The ends lost 0 bases at V and 0 bases at J; junction bases unmatched: 4. The CDR3 DNA follows: TGTGCCAGCAGTTTATGGGGACTAGCCGGGAGCACAGATACGCAGTATTTT. It translates to CASSLWGLAGSTDTQYF.

This rearrangement joins TRBV5-5 to TRBJ1-3, with D possibly matching TRBD1 (5 bases). The CDR3 has 13 amino acids. The germline CDR1 and CDR2 sequences are SGHKS and YYEKEE (reference sequence). Trimming stripped 4 bases from V and 4 bases from J, with 9 bases between. CDR3 sequence (DNA): TGTGCCAGCAGCCAGGGTGCCGGAAACACCATATATTTT. Its translation is CASSQGAGNTIYF.